This TCR beta chain was sequenced in a study of blood T cells in healthy people across ages. Overall study: Template switching picked up about one barcoded beta molecule for each two T cells.

Notes on this clonotype: The antigen is not known.

General study results and limits: Naive T cell percentage by flow cytometry tracked strongly with beta diversity.

PCR was performed a second time for about 7 to 12 cycles using a sample-barcoded 5' primer and a J-beta primer mix. TCRdb called the 5' RACE reads again in MiXCR, with one record for every CDR3 protein. The sample holds approximately 1,000,000 distinct CDR3 sequences, roughly two fifths seen once. Material: blood. The clonotype comes from a young man in good health.

The CDR3 nucleotides are TGTGCCATCAGTGGCTCATCCCACTATGGCTACACCTTC. Amino acid sequence: CAISGSSHYGYTF. The V and J genes are TRBV10-3 and TRBJ1-2; D remains unclear. Germline lookup yields CDR1 ENHRY and CDR2 SYGVKD. The CDR3 covers 13 residues. V was pared by 4 bases and J by 3 bases, with 9 bases between.